This T cell receptor (beta chain) derives from a study of T cell responses to AZD1222 COVID-19 vaccine. The count of this clone is one. V lost 2 bases and J lost 0, with 11 bases in between. Germline V gives CDR1 SGDLS, CDR2 YYNGEE. The CDR3 runs 15 residues. The data were produced by immunoSEQ multiplex PCR, yet TCRdb's version contains in-frame clones alone and is incomplete. The table shows about 120,000 clones, with about nine tenths occurring only once. The sequencing here drew on peripheral blood, taken on day 0 of MenACWY control vaccination. The chain links TRBV9 to TRBJ1-1, with D maybe TRBD1 (6 bases). This sequence originates from an adult in good health. The CDR3 reads CASSVTGFLNTEAFF. CDR3 DNA sequence: TGTGCCAGCAGCGTTACAGGGTTCTTGAACACTGAAGCTTTCTTT.